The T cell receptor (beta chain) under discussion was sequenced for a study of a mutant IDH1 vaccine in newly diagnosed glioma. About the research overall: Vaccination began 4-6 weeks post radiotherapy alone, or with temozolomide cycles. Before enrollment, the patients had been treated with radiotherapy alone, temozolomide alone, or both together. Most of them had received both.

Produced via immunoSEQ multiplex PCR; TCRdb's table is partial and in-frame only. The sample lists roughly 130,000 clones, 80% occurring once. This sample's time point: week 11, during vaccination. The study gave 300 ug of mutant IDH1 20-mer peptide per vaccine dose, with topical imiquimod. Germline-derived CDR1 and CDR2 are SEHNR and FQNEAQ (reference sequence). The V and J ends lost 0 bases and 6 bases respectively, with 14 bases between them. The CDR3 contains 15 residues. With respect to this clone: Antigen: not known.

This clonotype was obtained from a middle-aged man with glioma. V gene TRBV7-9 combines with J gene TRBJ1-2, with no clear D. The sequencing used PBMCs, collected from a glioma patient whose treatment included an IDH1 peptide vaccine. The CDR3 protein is CASSLANGVRDGYTF. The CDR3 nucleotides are TGTGCCAGCAGCTTAGCGAATGGAGTCCGCGATGGCTACACCTTC.